The sequence of this T cell receptor (beta chain) was determined in a study of monozygotic twins with inflammatory bowel disease. Germline V gene lookup returns CDR1 SGHRS and CDR2 YFSETQ. This CDR3 spans 14 amino acids. Each CDR3 protein gets one entry in TCRdb, which reprocessed the 5' RACE reads and gives no DNA. The sample has some 400,000 distinct CDR3 sequences, and its top ten clones hold 2.4%. The sequencing sample was made of blood. The rearrangement uses TRBV5-1 and TRBJ2-1. This TCR was recovered from a human donor with ulcerative colitis or Crohn's disease, or a healthy co-twin of an affected twin (not recorded which). The CDR3 here is CASSLERGGNEQFF.